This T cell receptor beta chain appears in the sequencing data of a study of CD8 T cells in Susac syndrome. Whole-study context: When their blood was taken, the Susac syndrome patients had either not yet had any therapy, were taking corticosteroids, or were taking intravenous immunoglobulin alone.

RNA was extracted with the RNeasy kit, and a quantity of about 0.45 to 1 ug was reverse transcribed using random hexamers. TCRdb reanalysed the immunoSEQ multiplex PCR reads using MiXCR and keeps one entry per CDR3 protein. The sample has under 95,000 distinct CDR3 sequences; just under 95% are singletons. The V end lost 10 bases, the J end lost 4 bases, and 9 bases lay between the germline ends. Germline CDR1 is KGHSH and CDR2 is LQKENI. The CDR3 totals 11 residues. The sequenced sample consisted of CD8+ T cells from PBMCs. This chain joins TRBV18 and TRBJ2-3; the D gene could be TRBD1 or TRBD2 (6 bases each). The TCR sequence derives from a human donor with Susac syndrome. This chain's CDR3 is CANREADTQYF. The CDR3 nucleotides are TGTGCCAACAGGGAGGCAGATACGCAGTATTTT.